This T cell receptor (beta chain) is from a study of shared clonotypes between healthy human individuals. Positively selected for CCR7, the CD45RO-negative cells used as naive CD8 cells excluded terminally differentiated effector memory CD45RA+ cells. The ends lost 3 bases at V and 4 bases at J; junction bases unmatched: 10. Germline lookup yields CDR1 MDHEN and CDR2 SYDVKM. This CDR3 has 19 residues. An assay was performed, and its level was deep. TCRdb's table, derived via immunoSEQ multiplex PCR, lists solely in-frame clones and lacks some. The sample has some 2,100,000 clones, roughly 91% seen once. In its sample, this clone was seen a few times.

The material sequenced was naive CD8+ T cells from PBMCs. This TCR came from a man aged 18-30 years in good health. Some clones in this sample may be carry-over from other donors' samples. The V call is TRBV28, the J call TRBJ2-6; 12 bases are shared with TRBD1. CDR3 loop: CASSFPQGQGALGANVLTF. DNA of the CDR3: TGTGCCAGCAGTTTCCCCCAGGGACAGGGGGCGTTGGGGGCCAACGTCCTGACTTTC. The whole variable domain, filled in from reference TRBV28 and TRBJ2-6, reads DVKVTQSSRYLVKRTGEKVFLECVQDMDHENMFWYRQDPGLGLRLIYFSYDVKMKEKGDIPEGYSVSREKKERFSLILESASTNQTSMYLCASSFPQGQGALGANVLTFGAGSRLTVL.